Listed below are T cell receptor beta chains from one sample, sequenced in a study of beta chain features in type 1 diabetes. The table came from immunoSEQ multiplex PCR; TCRdb's copy has only in-frame clones and leaves some out. The data contain over 200,000 clones, approximately 10% of them singletons. The specimen was naive CD4+ T cells from blood. These receptors were collected from a man under 40 with type 1 diabetes. The CDR3 runs from the conserved cysteine through the conserved F or W. Each record gives: CDR3 DNA, CDR3 protein, V gene, J gene, D gene, clone size. A D gene is named only where the DNA matches it firmly. Part of the rows lack a size; the others show once, few, many or a class for expanded clones.

TGTGCCAGCAGCCCACGGACTAGCGGGTCATGGTCCTACGAGCAGTACTTC,CASSPRTSGSWSYEQYF,TRBV13,TRBJ2-7,TRBD2,few
TGCGCCAGCAGCCAGATGGGACAGGGGGCGGCAAAGGCTGGCGAGCAGTACTTC,CASSQMGQGAAKAGEQYF,TRBV4-1,TRBJ2-7,TRBD1,NA
TGTGCCAGTAGTATAGGGAGGCGCCGTAGCAATCAGCCCCAGCATTTT,CASSIGRRRSNQPQHF,TRBV19,TRBJ1-5,NA,NA
TGTGCCAGCAGTTGGGGGGTTGGCCAGCCCCAGCATTTT,CASSWGVGQPQHF,TRBV28,TRBJ1-5,NA,NA
TGTGCCAGCAGCCAAATATACAGCGGTCGGGACACAGATACGCAGTATTTT,CASSQIYSGRDTDTQYF,TRBV14,TRBJ2-3,NA,NA
TGTGCCACCAAGGACAGGGACAAGAAAGAGACCCAGTACTTC,CATKDRDKKETQYF,TRBV11-2,TRBJ2-5,TRBD1,few
TGTGCCAGCAGCTCGGGACAGGGGACAGATACGCAGTATTTT,CASSSGQGTDTQYF,TRBV11-3,TRBJ2-3,TRBD1,few
TGTGCCAGCAGCCCAGCGGGGACCTTCTACAATGAGCAGTTCTTC,CASSPAGTFYNEQFF,TRBV7-2,TRBJ2-1,TRBD2,NA
TGTGCCAGCAGCGTAGACCCCACCAGCGCGGAAGAGCAGTACTTC,CASSVDPTSAEEQYF,TRBV9,TRBJ2-7,NA,few
TGCAGCGGGGGAGGGACAGGGTATGAGCAGTTCTTC,CSGGGTGYEQFF,TRBV29-1,TRBJ2-1,TRBD1,few
TGCGCCAGCAGCTTGGTTCCCTCAGATTCACCCCTCCACTTT,CASSLVPSDSPLHF,TRBV5-1,TRBJ1-6,NA,few
TGTGCCAGCAGTGAAGGGCGGACGAACACCGGGGAGCTGTTTTTT,CASSEGRTNTGELFF,TRBV2,TRBJ2-2,NA,few
TGTGCCAGCACCTTAGGGGGCACAGATACGCAGTATTTT,CASTLGGTDTQYF,TRBV28,TRBJ2-3,NA,NA
TGTGCCAGCAAGGGGACTGGCGAGACCCAGTACTTC,CASKGTGETQYF,TRBV2,TRBJ2-5,NA,NA
TGTGCCAGCAGTGAGTCCCACGGGACCCAGTACTTC,CASSESHGTQYF,TRBV25-1,TRBJ2-5,NA,NA
TGTGCCACACACCACCAGGCCGTACCACTCTACGAGCAGTACTTC,CATHHQAVPLYEQYF,TRBV6-1,TRBJ2-7,NA,few
TGTGCCAGCAGGTACTCTGGAAACACCATATATTTT,CASRYSGNTIYF,TRBV13,TRBJ1-3,NA,NA
TGTGCCAGCAGCTCCGGACAAAGCTCTGGGGCCAACGTCCTGACTTTC,CASSSGQSSGANVLTF,TRBV7-9,TRBJ2-6,NA,few
TGTGCCAGCTCATCCCTAGCGGGGTACAACTACGAGCAGTACTTC,CASSSLAGYNYEQYF,TRBV18,TRBJ2-7,TRBD2,NA
TGTGCCAGCAGCGTAGGGGACTTCTCTGGAAACACCATATATTTT,CASSVGDFSGNTIYF,TRBV9,TRBJ1-3,NA,few
TGTGCCAGCAGCAGTGCGGGCCCGAGGAACGAAAAACTGTTTTTT,CASSSAGPRNEKLFF,TRBV4-2,TRBJ1-4,NA,NA
TGTGCCAGCAGCCCCCGAGAGGGTGCCGAGCAGTACTTC,CASSPREGAEQYF,TRBV7-9,TRBJ2-7,NA,NA
TGTGCCACCAGCAGGTCAGGGGGCGCGTACGAGCAGTACTTC,CATSRSGGAYEQYF,TRBV15,TRBJ2-7,TRBD1,few
TGTGCCAGCAGCTTAGTGAGTTCTGGGGCCAACGTCCTGACTTTC,CASSLVSSGANVLTF,TRBV7-2,TRBJ2-6,NA,NA
TGTGCCTGGAGTCTCACACCAAACACTGAAGCTTTCTTT,CAWSLTPNTEAFF,TRBV30,TRBJ1-1,NA,few
TGTGCCAGCAGCTTGGGAGAATTGGGGGGGAGCTCCTACGAGCAGTACTTC,CASSLGELGGSSYEQYF,TRBV5-6,TRBJ2-7,TRBD2,NA
TGTGCCAGCAGCCGGGACAGGAACACTGAAGCTTTCTTT,CASSRDRNTEAFF,TRBV6-5,TRBJ1-1,TRBD1,NA
TGTGCCAGCAGCTCCCGGACAGGACACACCGGGGAGCTGTTTTTT,CASSSRTGHTGELFF,TRBV11-3,TRBJ2-2,TRBD1,few
TGTGCCACCAGCAGCCCACTAGGGCCTTTATTTCAAGAGACCCAGTACTTC,CATSSPLGPLFQETQYF,TRBV15,TRBJ2-5,NA,NA
TGTGCCAGCAGTGAACCTGGACAGGGGTATTCACCCCTCCACTTT,CASSEPGQGYSPLHF,TRBV2,TRBJ1-6,TRBD1,few
TGTGCCAGCTCACCAACGGGATTGGGAGATACGCAGTATTTT,CASSPTGLGDTQYF,TRBV18,TRBJ2-3,NA,NA
TGTGCCAGCAGTTGGACAGGATCGTGGGATCAGCCCCAGCATTTT,CASSWTGSWDQPQHF,TRBV28,TRBJ1-5,TRBD1,NA
TGTGCTAGTGGCCCAGACAGGGGGCTCAACGGGGCCAACGTCCTGACTTTC,CASGPDRGLNGANVLTF,TRBV12-5,TRBJ2-6,TRBD1,few
TGTGCCAGCAGCTCCCCGCGGGGGATGAACACTGAAGCTTTCTTT,CASSSPRGMNTEAFF,TRBV5-4,TRBJ1-1,NA,few
TGCGCCAGCAGCCCCGATGAGGGGGCTGCAGGAGATGAGCAGTTCTTC,CASSPDEGAAGDEQFF,TRBV4-1,TRBJ2-1,TRBD1,NA
TGTGCCAGCGCTACGGGCGGGGGTCCCAATGAAAAACTGTTTTTT,CASATGGGPNEKLFF,TRBV25-1,TRBJ1-4,NA,NA
TGTGCCAGCAGCGAAGAGGGAAGAGGGAGGCCCCAGCATTTT,CASSEEGRGRPQHF,TRBV9,TRBJ1-5,NA,few
TGTGCCAGCAGCCCCCAAGCGGGGGGGCGAAGGGATACGCAGTATTTT,CASSPQAGGRRDTQYF,TRBV7-2,TRBJ2-3,TRBD2,NA
TGTGCCAGCTCACCAATGGTAGCGGGGGACTACCAAGAGACCCAGTACTTC,CASSPMVAGDYQETQYF,TRBV18,TRBJ2-5,TRBD2,NA
TGTGCCAGCAGTGCGACAGCCTTGAACACTGAAGCTTTCTTT,CASSATALNTEAFF,TRBV28,TRBJ1-1,NA,NA
TGTGCCAGCAGCCAATATCAACATTCGGGAGGTGAGCAGTTCTTC,CASSQYQHSGGEQFF,TRBV14,TRBJ2-1,TRBD2,NA
TGTGCCTGGAGGACAGGGGGGAACACTGAAGCTTTCTTT,CAWRTGGNTEAFF,TRBV30,TRBJ1-1,TRBD1,NA
TGTGCCAGCAGCTTCGGACAGGGTGCTGAAGCTTTCTTT,CASSFGQGAEAFF,TRBV11-3,TRBJ1-1,TRBD1,few
TGCGCCAGCACCCGATCGGCTAGCGGGGGGGTTACAGATACGCAGTATTTT,CASTRSASGGVTDTQYF,TRBV5-1,TRBJ2-3,TRBD2,NA
TGTGCCAGCAGCTCCCGGACTAGCGGGATCCAAGAGACCCAGTACTTC,CASSSRTSGIQETQYF,TRBV7-2,TRBJ2-5,TRBD2,NA
TGTGCCATCAGTGGAGGAGGACAGGGGGCCACCGGGGAGCTGTTTTTT,CAISGGGQGATGELFF,TRBV10-3,TRBJ2-2,TRBD1,NA
TGTGCCAGTAGGATGACAGTGGACACTGAAGCTTTCTTT,CASRMTVDTEAFF,TRBV19,TRBJ1-1,NA,NA
TGTGCCAGCAGCCAAGGGGGGCTCCCCCTTAGGGCAGATACGCAGTATTTT,CASSQGGLPLRADTQYF,TRBV14,TRBJ2-3,NA,NA
TGTGCCAGCAGAGCGGCAGGGAACACCGGGGAGCTGTTTTTT,CASRAAGNTGELFF,TRBV6-1,TRBJ2-2,NA,few
TGTGCCAGCAGCTCGGGACTTTCCACAGATACGCAGTATTTT,CASSSGLSTDTQYF,TRBV5-4,TRBJ2-3,NA,NA
TGCAGCGTTGCTCCAACAGGGGGATTCTACGAGCAGTACTTC,CSVAPTGGFYEQYF,TRBV29-1,TRBJ2-7,TRBD1,few
TGTGCCAGCAGCTTATCCGTCAACCCACAGGGCCGAAATGAAAAACTGTTTTTT,CASSLSVNPQGRNEKLFF,TRBV7-2,TRBJ1-4,NA,few